The TCR beta chain under discussion was sequenced for a study of T cell repertoires in cytomegalovirus infection. About the research overall: A matching HLA type, together with CMV infection, was signaled by public TCR beta signatures. Study conclusions and caveats: Cumulative public TCR beta family frequency identified CMV carriers with the relevant HLA. CMV-specific TCR beta clonotypes restricted by HLA-C dominated the ex vivo response.

On this clonotype itself: The antigen remains unidentified.

TCRdb re-called the reads through MiXCR, storing one row per CDR3 protein. Of 500,000 or so distinct CDR3 sequences listed, about 15% are singletons. Trimming shortened V by 0 bases and J by 0 bases, and 15 bases separated the two germline ends. This CDR3 contains 17 residues. CDR1 and CDR2 (germline): DFQATT, SNEGSKA (reference sequence). Sequencing used CD8+ T cells from PBMCs. The gene calls are TRBV20-1 and TRBJ2-1; D is unclear. This clonotype was sampled from a human donor in good health (CMV status not recorded). Some clones in this sample may be carry-over from other donors' samples. CDR3 residues: CSARDTEGLDSYNEQFF. The CDR3 DNA sequence: TGCAGTGCTAGAGATACCGAAGGATTAGACTCCTACAATGAGCAGTTCTTC.